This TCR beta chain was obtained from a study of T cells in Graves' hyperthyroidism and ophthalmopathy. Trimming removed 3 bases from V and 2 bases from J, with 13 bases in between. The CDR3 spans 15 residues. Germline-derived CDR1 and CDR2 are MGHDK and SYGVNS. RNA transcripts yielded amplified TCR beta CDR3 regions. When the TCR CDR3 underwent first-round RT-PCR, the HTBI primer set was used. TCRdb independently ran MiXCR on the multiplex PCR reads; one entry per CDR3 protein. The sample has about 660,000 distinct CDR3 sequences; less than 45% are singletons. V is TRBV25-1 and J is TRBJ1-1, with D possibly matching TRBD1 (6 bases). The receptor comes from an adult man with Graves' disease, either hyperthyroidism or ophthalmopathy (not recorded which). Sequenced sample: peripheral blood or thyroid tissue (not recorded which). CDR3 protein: CASSEMGAGNTEAFF. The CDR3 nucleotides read TGTGCCAGCAGTGAGATGGGGGCGGGAAACACTGAAGCTTTCTTT.